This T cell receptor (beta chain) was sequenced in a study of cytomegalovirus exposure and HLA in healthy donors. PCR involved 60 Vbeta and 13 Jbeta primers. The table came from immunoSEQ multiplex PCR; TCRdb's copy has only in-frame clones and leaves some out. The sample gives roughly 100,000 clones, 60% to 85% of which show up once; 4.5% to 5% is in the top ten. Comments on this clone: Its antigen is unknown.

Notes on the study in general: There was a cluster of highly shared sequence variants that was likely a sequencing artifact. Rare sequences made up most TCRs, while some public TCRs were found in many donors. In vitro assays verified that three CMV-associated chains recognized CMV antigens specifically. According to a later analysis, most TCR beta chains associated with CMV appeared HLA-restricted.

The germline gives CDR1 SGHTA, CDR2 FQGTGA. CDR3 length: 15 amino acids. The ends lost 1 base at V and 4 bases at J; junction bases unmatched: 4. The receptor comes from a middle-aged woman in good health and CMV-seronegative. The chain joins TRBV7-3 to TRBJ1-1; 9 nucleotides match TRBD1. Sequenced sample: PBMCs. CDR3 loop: CASSLKWTGATEAFF. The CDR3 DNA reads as TGTGCCAGCAGCTTAAAATGGACAGGGGCCACTGAAGCTTTCTTT.